Below, 28 T cell receptor beta chains from the same sample are listed, as sequenced in a study of post-analysis software for immune sequencing data. The library was made from cDNA and included unique molecular identifiers. Each CDR3 protein gets one entry after TCRdb re-called the PCR reads with MiXCR. Of about 770,000 distinct CDR3 sequences in the sample, 35% to 55% are singletons; the top ten hold approximately 5%. Study-level findings and limits: In patients, TRBV5-6, TRBV5-1 and TRBV20-1 belonged to five TRBV segments found more frequently than in controls.

These receptors' targets are unknown. The sequencing input was blood. Receptors were obtained from a girl aged 10 to 17 with multiple sclerosis.

The gene calls are TRBV9 and TRBJ2-3; D ambiguous. CDR1 and CDR2 from the germline V gene are SGDLS and YYNGEE. The V end was cut by 6 bases, the J end by 7 bases, with 21 bases between. CDR3 length equals 15 residues. The CDR3 protein is CASTRQSSKTNTQYF. As DNA, the CDR3 is TGTGCCAGCACCAGGCAGTCCTCTAAAACAAATACGCAGTATTTT.

The chain has TRBV6-5 and TRBJ2-5; tentative D call: TRBD1 (6 bases). Gene TRBJ2-7 matches the end of the DNA better, so the J call may be wrong. The CDR3 is made up of 14 amino acids. Germline lookup yields CDR1 MNHEY and CDR2 SVGAGI. The CDR3 region has the DNA TGTGCCAGCAGTCGAGACAGGACCTCCTACGAGCAGTACTTC. Translating it yields CASSRDRTSYEQYF.

This chain joins TRBV7-8 and TRBJ1-2, with D unresolved. The CDR3 is made up of 16 amino acids. Trimming cost V 1 base and J 0 bases, with 12 bases left between them. Per the germline V gene, CDR1 is SGHVS and CDR2 is FQNEAQ. The CDR3 here is CASSLGTAAANYGYTF. The DNA of the CDR3 is TGTGCCAGCAGCTTAGGGACGGCGGCGGCTAACTATGGCTACACCTTC. The whole variable domain, filled in from reference TRBV7-8 and TRBJ1-2, reads GAGVSQSPRYKVAKRGQDVALRCDPISGHVSLFWYQQALGQGPEFLTYFQNEAQLDKSGLPSDRFFAERPEGSVSTLKIQRTQQEDSAVYLCASSLGTAAANYGYTFGSGTRLTVV.

This clonotype was seen only a few times. This rearrangement joins TRBV12-3 or TRBV12-4 to TRBJ2-5; TRBD2 matches at 9 bases. The better agreement between TRBJ2-7 and the DNA end casts doubt on the J call. The CDR3 has 13 amino acids. DNA for the CDR3: TGTGCCAGCAGTCACGGAGCGGGAGGCGAGCAGTACTTC. This sequence encodes CASSHGAGGEQYF.

J is TRBJ2-1 and V is TRBV12-3 or TRBV12-4; no definite D call. This CDR3 is 14 amino acids long. V shed 2 bases and J shed 8 bases, with 13 bases lying between them. The CDR3 bases are TGTGCCAGCAGTTTAAGAAGGGTTATCGATGAGCAGTTCTTC. It encodes CASSLRRVIDEQFF.

The gene calls are TRBV27 and TRBJ2-7; D assignment may be TRBD1 or TRBD2 (5 bases each). V was pared by 5 bases and J by 3 bases, with 11 bases between. The germline V gene has CDR1 MNHEY and CDR2 SMNVEV (reference sequence). The CDR3 extends over 13 amino acids. DNA of the CDR3: TGTGCCAGCAGTGCCGGGACCAACTACGAGCAGTACTTC. It encodes CASSAGTNYEQYF.

Only a few counts were recorded for this clonotype. The chain links TRBV20-1 to TRBJ2-4; D is undetermined. This CDR3 region has 14 residues. V was shortened by 2 bases and J by 0 bases, with 8 bases between the two germline ends. Germline V gene lookup returns CDR1 DFQATT and CDR2 SNEGSKA (reference sequence). The CDR3 coding sequence is TGCAGTGCTAGATCATTTCTAGCCAAAAACATTCAGTACTTC. Its translation: CSARSFLAKNIQYF.

The J gene is TRBJ2-1, the V gene TRBV20-1; D possibly corresponds to TRBD1 (6 bases). The CDR3 has 14 residues. Germline-derived CDR1 and CDR2 are DFQATT and SNEGSKA (reference sequence). Trimming took 3 bases from V and 6 from J, leaving 15 bases between them. CDR3 nucleotides: TGCAGTGCTAGGACCACAGGGAAGCCCAATGAGCAGTTCTTC. This codes for CSARTTGKPNEQFF.

V gene TRBV20-1 combines with J gene TRBJ1-5; possibly TRBD1 for D (5 bases). This CDR3 comprises 14 residues. CDR1 is DFQATT, CDR2 SNEGSKA, per germline (reference sequence). Trimming stripped 2 bases from V and 4 bases from J, with 12 bases between. CDR3 bases: TGCAGTGCTAGAAGCAGGGATGTAAATCAGCCCCAGCATTTT. Protein sequence: CSARSRDVNQPQHF.

In DNA form, the CDR3 reads TGCGCCAGCAGCCAAGATCTAGGACGTCGGATAGATACGCAGTATTTT. Protein: CASSQDLGRRIDTQYF. The rearrangement joins TRBV4-1 to TRBJ2-3, with unresolved D. Between the trimmed V and J ends, which lost 0 bases and 5 bases, there was a span of 15 bases. Germline CDR1 is MGHRA and CDR2 is YSYEKL. The CDR3 spans 16 residues.

The chain uses TRBV12-3 or TRBV12-4 and TRBJ2-3; D unresolved. Trimming removed 6 bases from V and 4 bases from J, with 14 bases in between. The length of the CDR3 is 14 residues. This chain's CDR3 is CASSPGLKADTQYF. The CDR3 DNA follows: TGTGCCAGCAGCCCGGGCCTTAAGGCAGATACGCAGTATTTT.

The chain couples TRBV7-9 to TRBJ2-1, with D possibly TRBD2 on 5 matching bases. The CDR3 spans 14 residues. Germline CDR1 SEHNR, CDR2 FQNEAQ (reference sequence). V was clipped by 2 bases and J by 8 bases, with 13 bases between them. CDR3 DNA sequence: TGTGCCAGCAGCTTAAAAGATCCGAGGGATGAGCAGTTCTTC. Translated: CASSLKDPRDEQFF.

The CDR3, as DNA: TGTGCCAGCAGCACGAACAGGGGGGTAAGGCCGGATACGCAGTATTTT. As protein: CASSTNRGVRPDTQYF. V usage is TRBV7-3 and J usage is TRBJ2-3; TRBD1 aligns across 8 bases. The germline V gene has CDR1 SGHTA and CDR2 FQGTGA. The CDR3 extends over 16 amino acids. After removal of 5 bases from V and 6 bases from J, the junction contained 13 bases not matched to a gene.

In DNA, the CDR3 is TGTGCCATCAAATCTGGGGCCGACGGTGAAGCTTTCTTT. Translated, it gives CAIKSGADGEAFF. The rearrangement uses TRBV10-3 and TRBJ1-1; tentative D call: TRBD1 (5 bases). CDR3 size: 13 residues. V lost 7 bases and J lost 7, with 16 bases in between. The germline V gene has CDR1 ENHRY and CDR2 SYGVKD.

The CDR3 DNA is TGTGCCAGTAGTATGGGGGACGAGCAGTACTTC. Its translation: CASSMGDEQYF. The gene calls are TRBV19 and TRBJ2-4; D is possibly TRBD1 or TRBD2 (5 bases each). The DNA end is a closer match to TRBJ2-7, so the J assignment may be wrong. Germline V gene data show CDR1 as LNHDA and CDR2 as SQIVND (reference sequence). The CDR3 contains 11 residues.

This clonotype was seen more than once but under ten times. The chain recombines TRBV7-8 with TRBJ2-3, with 13 bases that match TRBD2. CDR3 length: 18 residues. CDR1 is SGHVS, CDR2 FQNEAQ, per germline. V lost 2 bases and J lost 0; bases outside the gene matches: 5. Here the CDR3 reads CASSLRTSGSRSTDTQYF. The CDR3 bases are TGTGCCAGCAGCTTACGGACTAGCGGGAGCAGGAGCACAGATACGCAGTATTTT.

This clonotype was counted only a few times. The chain joins TRBV12-3 or TRBV12-4 to TRBJ1-4; 8 positions agree with TRBD1. The J segment lost 7 bases and the V segment lost 5 bases, leaving 9 bases of the junction unmatched. The CDR3 totals 15 residues. The CDR3, as DNA: TGTGCCAGCAGTCAGACAGGGGATAGGAGTGAAAAACTGTTTTTT. This encodes CASSQTGDRSEKLFF.

The rearrangement uses TRBV4-3 and TRBJ2-7; 8 bases are a match to TRBD1. V gave up 0 bases and J gave up 1 base; unmatched junction bases: 8. CDR3 length: 17 amino acids. Germline V gives CDR1 LGHNA, CDR2 YSLEER. CDR3 bases: TGCGCCAGCAGCCAAGATCGGTCAGGACAGGGATCCTACGAGCAGTACTTC. Encoded protein: CASSQDRSGQGSYEQYF.

This clonotype was found a few times. The chain uses TRBV24-1 and TRBJ2-3; D unresolved. Germline V gives CDR1 KGHDR, CDR2 SFDVKD. V was trimmed by 1 base and J by 7 bases, leaving 8 bases between them. The CDR3 length is 13 residues. CDR3 nucleotides: TGTGCCACCAGTGATTTCCTTGGACATACGCAGTATTTT. Encoded protein: CATSDFLGHTQYF.

This clonotype showed up just a few times. The V gene is TRBV7-2, the J gene TRBJ2-3; D ambiguous. Germline V gene data show CDR1 as SGHTA and CDR2 as FQGNSA. The CDR3 length is 15 residues. Trimming stripped 0 bases from V and 0 bases from J, with 7 bases between. CDR3 region: CASSLAGWSTDTQYF. DNA for the CDR3: TGTGCCAGCAGCTTAGCGGGGTGGAGCACAGATACGCAGTATTTT. Filled out from reference TRBV7-2 and TRBJ2-3, the complete variable domain reads GAGVSQSPSNKVTEKGKDVELRCDPISGHTALYWYRQSLGQGLEFLIYFQGNSAPDKSGLPSDRFSAERTGGSVSTLTIQRTQQEDSAVYLCASSLAGWSTDTQYFGPGTRLTVL.

The rearrangement uses TRBV20-1 and TRBJ2-3; D remains ambiguous. This CDR3 has 13 amino acids. V dropped 0 bases and J dropped 4 bases, with 8 bases sitting between them. CDR1 DFQATT and CDR2 SNEGSKA come from the germline V gene (reference sequence). CDR3 DNA sequence: TGCAGTGCTAGAGATTGGGCTCCAGATACGCAGTATTTT. This codes for CSARDWAPDTQYF.

This CDR3 is CASDGTAIYNEQFF. CDR3 coding DNA: TGTGCCTCGGACGGGACAGCCATCTACAATGAGCAGTTCTTC. The chain joins TRBV30 to TRBJ2-1; 7 nucleotides line up with TRBD1. Germline V gives CDR1 GTSNPN, CDR2 SVGIG (reference sequence). V was clipped by 7 bases and J by 3 bases; unmatched bases: 9. CDR3 size: 14 residues.

The chain joins TRBV6-1 to TRBJ2-1; 14 positions match TRBD2. The V and J ends lost 6 bases and 6 bases, in that order; junction bases with no gene match: 4. Germline V gives CDR1 MNHNS, CDR2 SASEGT. The CDR3 is made up of 15 amino acids. CDR3 nucleotide sequence: TGTGCCAGCAGATGGACTAGCGGGAGGCGCAATGAGCAGTTCTTC. It encodes CASRWTSGRRNEQFF.

This chain connects TRBV3-1 to TRBJ1-1; D not certain. CDR1 is LGHDT, CDR2 YNNKEL, per germline (reference sequence). The CDR3 is made up of 15 amino acids. Trimming stripped 0 bases from V and 2 bases from J, with 10 bases between. The CDR3 DNA sequence: TGTGCCAGCAGCCAAGAAGACTTTACTAACACTGAAGCTTTCTTT. It yields the protein CASSQEDFTNTEAFF.

This clonotype has just a few counts. The chain employs TRBV20-1 and TRBJ2-7; 9 nucleotides line up with TRBD2. Germline lookup yields CDR1 DFQATT and CDR2 SNEGSKA (reference sequence). This CDR3 has 14 amino acids. The V segment lost 6 bases and the J segment 2 bases; nucleotides outside the gene matches: 8. CDR3 in amino acids: CSASPGLATYEQYF. CDR3 in DNA: TGCAGTGCATCGCCGGGACTAGCTACCTACGAGCAGTACTTC.

The chain employs TRBV6-5 and TRBJ2-6; TRBD1 matches 7 bases. Germline-derived CDR1 and CDR2 are MNHEY and SVGAGI. The CDR3 consists of 16 residues. Trimming took 2 bases from V and 3 from J; bases not matched to a gene: 4. Here the CDR3 DNA reads TGTGCCAGCAGTTACAAGGGGGCGGGTGGGGCCAACGTCCTGACTTTC. Encoded protein: CASSYKGAGGANVLTF.

The chain joins TRBV3-1 to TRBJ2-5; no firm D call. The J call is doubtful: the DNA matches TRBJ2-7 better. The CDR3 length is 12 residues. Germline loops: CDR1 LGHDT, CDR2 YNNKEL (reference sequence). CDR3 protein: CASSQSICEQYF. The CDR3 DNA reads as TGTGCCAGCAGCCAAAGCATCTGCGAGCAGTACTTC.

This clonotype turned up a few times. V and J are TRBV20-1 and TRBJ2-6; the D is unclear. The CDR3 runs to 14 residues. Germline CDR1 is DFQATT and CDR2 is SNEGSKA (reference sequence). With 6 bases removed from V and 0 bases from J, the gap between germline ends came to 9 bases. The chain's CDR3 is CSAPWVSGANVLTF. CDR3 in DNA: TGCAGTGCCCCCTGGGTCTCTGGGGCCAACGTCCTGACTTTC.